The 30 T cell receptor beta chains below were found in one sample sequenced in a study of cytomegalovirus exposure and HLA in healthy donors. With 60 Vbeta and 13 Jbeta primers, the PCR was carried out. The method was immunoSEQ multiplex PCR; TCRdb's version includes in-frame clones alone and lacks a portion of them. Among tens of thousands of clones listed, approximately 83% were seen once. The sample taken for sequencing was PBMCs. The receptors come from a man aged 25-45 years in good health and CMV-seronegative.

Turning to this clone: Compared with germline, one end of the junction differs, possibly owing to a read error. The rearrangement joins TRBV11-3 to TRBJ2-5; no clear D. The CDR3 covers 14 residues. CDR1 and CDR2 (germline): SGHNT, YENEEA. In nucleotides, the CDR3 is TGTGCCAGCAGCTTGGGTCCTGATTTGGAGACCCGGTACTTC. This codes for CASSLGPDLETRYF.

The CDR3 DNA sequence: TGTGCCAGTAGCCCCCTAGGGCAGGGGGCAGGAGATACGCAGTATTTT. Amino acids: CASSPLGQGAGDTQYF. The chain links TRBV19 to TRBJ2-3; TRBD1 matches 8 bases. This CDR3 comprises 16 residues. Germline V CDR1 and CDR2: LNHDA, SQIVND (reference sequence). V lost 6 bases, J lost 5 bases, and 13 bases stayed unmatched.

The rearrangement uses TRBV27 and TRBJ2-7; TRBD1 might be the D (5 bases). In germline, CDR1 is MNHEY, CDR2 SMNVEV (reference sequence). With 4 bases removed from V and 3 bases from J, the gap between germline ends came to 16 bases. This CDR3 has 15 amino acids. The CDR3 sequence is CASSSPGQGNYEQYF. DNA of the CDR3: TGTGCCAGCAGTTCGCCAGGGCAGGGTAACTACGAGCAGTACTTC.

The chain carries TRBV5-4 and TRBJ2-1; a possible D gene is TRBD1 (5 bases). There are 13 residues in the CDR3. Germline CDR1 reads SGHNT; CDR2 reads YYREEE (reference sequence). Trimming stripped 4 bases from V and 5 bases from J, with 10 bases between. The CDR3 is CASSPLGDNEQFF. CDR3 in DNA: TGTGCCAGCAGCCCGTTAGGGGACAATGAGCAGTTCTTC.

The V call is TRBV18, the J call TRBJ2-2; D gene unclear. The ends were cut back, 3 bases at V and 2 bases at J, with 4 bases in the middle. The CDR3 runs 13 residues. Germline loops: CDR1 KGHSH, CDR2 LQKENI. The CDR3 DNA reads as TGTGCCAGCTCACCCCTAAACACCGGGGAGCTGTTTTTT. It encodes CASSPLNTGELFF. Based on the CDR3 plus reference TRBV18 and TRBJ2-2, the full variable domain is NAGVMQNPRHLVRRRGQEARLRCSPMKGHSHVYWYRQLPEEGLKFMVYLQKENIIDESGMPKERFSAEFPKEGPSILRIQQVVRGDSAAYFCASSPLNTGELFFGEGSRLTVL.

The genes are TRBV4-1 and TRBJ2-7, with 11 bases lining up with TRBD1. The CDR3 is made up of 15 amino acids. CDR1 is MGHRA, CDR2 YSYEKL, per germline. V lost 1 base, J lost 3 bases, and 2 bases stayed unmatched. CDR3 amino acids: CASSQGGTGGYEQYF. As DNA, the CDR3 is TGCGCCAGCAGCCAAGGGGGGACAGGGGGCTACGAGCAGTACTTC.

This clone was seen a few times. The chain joins TRBV10-3 to TRBJ2-3; TRBD1 aligns across 9 bases. The CDR3 runs 15 residues. Germline CDR1 and CDR2: ENHRY and SYGVKD. V dropped 6 bases and J dropped 0; count of bases not matched to a gene: 4. CDR3 nucleotides: TGTGCCATCAGGGTGGACAGGGGAAGCACAGATACGCAGTATTTT. Translation: CAIRVDRGSTDTQYF.

This chain connects TRBV18 to TRBJ2-7; 11 bases are shared with TRBD2. Germline-derived CDR1 and CDR2 are KGHSH and LQKENI. Trimming at V came to 5 bases and at J to 5 bases, leaving 8 bases not matched to a gene. This CDR3 has 15 residues. The CDR3 nucleotides are TGTGCCAGCTCATTACCTAGCGGGAGGAGCAACGAGCAGTACTTC. The encoded protein is CASSLPSGRSNEQYF.

The chain links TRBV7-6 to TRBJ2-5; no clear D gene. The J call may be in error: the DNA end matches TRBJ2-7 better. The length of the CDR3 is 13 residues. Germline lookup yields CDR1 SGHVS and CDR2 FNYEAQ. The CDR3 DNA is TGTGCCAGCAGCTTAGGGCTAGCCTACGAGCAGTACTTC. Protein: CASSLGLAYEQYF.

This sequence joins TRBV5-8 and TRBJ1-6, with D unclear. The V gene's germline CDR1 is SGHTS and CDR2 YDEGEE. The CDR3 contains 15 residues. Deletions cut 4 bases from V and 2 bases from J, with 10 bases between. CDR3 amino acids: CASSLKDTYNSPLHF. The CDR3 DNA reads as TGTGCCAGCAGCCTAAAAGACACCTATAATTCACCCCTCCACTTT.

V usage is TRBV15 and J usage is TRBJ2-7; 11 nucleotides agree with TRBD2. The CDR3 sequence is 15 residues long. Germline V CDR1 and CDR2: LNHNV, YYDKDF (reference sequence). V lost 2 bases, J lost 4 bases, and 4 bases stayed unmatched. In DNA, the CDR3 is TGTGCCACCAGCAGACCGGGACTAGCGGAGTACGAGCAGTACTTC. It translates to CATSRPGLAEYEQYF.

The chain has TRBV14 and TRBJ1-1; 11 bases are shared with TRBD1. Germline values: CDR1 SGHDN, CDR2 FVKESK. CDR3 length equals 17 residues. J gave up 4 bases and V 0 bases, and 7 bases lay outside the gene matches. The CDR3 nucleotides are TGTGCCAGCAGCCAAGAACCCGGGACAGGGGGGGGCACTGAAGCTTTCTTT. Translation: CASSQEPGTGGGTEAFF.

V is TRBV2 and J is TRBJ1-2; D remains unclear. Per germline, CDR1 SNHLY and CDR2 FYNNEI. The CDR3 contains 17 residues. Trimming took 6 bases from V and 0 from J, leaving 20 bases between them. As DNA, the CDR3 is TGTGCCAGCAGAATAGATCCTAATCCAATTTCTAACTATGGCTACACCTTC. This encodes CASRIDPNPISNYGYTF.

V gene TRBV11-2 combines with J gene TRBJ1-1; D ambiguous. Germline CDR1 is SGHAT and CDR2 is FQNNGV. The CDR3 is made up of 13 amino acids. V was trimmed by 3 bases and J by 11 bases, leaving 16 bases between them. The CDR3 coding sequence is TGTGCCAGCAGCTTTACAACCGGCGCCGGGGCTTTCTTT. Its protein is CASSFTTGAGAFF.

This chain connects TRBV18 to TRBJ2-5; a possible D gene is TRBD2 (6 bases). V shed 8 bases and J shed 4 bases, with 8 bases lying between them. The CDR3 runs 11 residues. The V gene's germline CDR1 is KGHSH and CDR2 LQKENI. The CDR3 region is CASRGGETQYF. CDR3 nucleotide sequence: TGTGCCAGCCGGGGAGGAGAGACCCAGTACTTC.

This clone was counted only a few times. The genes are TRBV7-6 and TRBJ2-7; 7 nucleotides align to TRBD2. Per the germline V gene, CDR1 is SGHVS and CDR2 is FNYEAQ. V lost 1 base to trimming and J lost 5 bases; unmatched junction nucleotides: 5. The CDR3 length is 14 residues. The CDR3 spells CASSLGGRANEQYF. As DNA, the CDR3 is TGTGCCAGCAGCTTAGGGGGGAGGGCCAACGAGCAGTACTTC.

Comments on this clone: Relative to the germline gene, one junction end is altered; a read error may explain this. The chain has TRBV7-9 and TRBJ1-4, with 9 bases fitting TRBD1. This CDR3 comprises 12 residues. In germline, CDR1 is SEHNR, CDR2 FQNEAQ (reference sequence). CDR3 in amino acids: CSSSFDRGELFF. The CDR3 DNA is TGTTCCAGCAGCTTCGACAGGGGGGAACTGTTTTTT.

The V and J genes are TRBV4-3 and TRBJ2-5; 7 bases map to TRBD2. Germline assignment: CDR1 LGHNA and CDR2 YSLEER. Trimming took 0 bases from V and 4 from J; bases not matched to a gene: 5. This CDR3 is 15 amino acids long. In DNA form, the CDR3 reads TGCGCCAGCAGCCAAGAAAGACTAGCTAGAGAGACCCAGTACTTC. Amino acids: CASSQERLARETQYF.

The chain is built from TRBV5-6 and TRBJ2-7; TRBD1 aligns across 7 bases. V gave up 1 base and J gave up 6 bases; unmatched junction bases: 7. Germline V CDR1 and CDR2: SGHDT, YYEEEE. CDR3 size: 14 residues. CDR3 region: CASSLPTGKVEQYF. CDR3 in DNA: TGTGCCAGCAGCTTGCCGACAGGGAAGGTCGAGCAGTACTTC.

About this clone itself: The junction departs from germline at one end; a sequencing error may be responsible. J is TRBJ1-6 and V is TRBV4-1; D is ambiguous. Germline V gene lookup returns CDR1 MGHRA and CDR2 YSYEKL. This CDR3 contains 16 residues. Here the CDR3 DNA reads TGCGCCAGCAACCAAGATTACAGAACAGTCTCCCTGCCCCTCCACTTT. Its protein is CASNQDYRTVSLPLHF.

This sequence joins TRBV5-1 and TRBJ2-4; possible D gene TRBD2, 5 bases. This CDR3 comprises 16 residues. V lost 2 bases, J lost 1 base, and 13 bases lay in between. Germline V gene lookup returns CDR1 SGHRS and CDR2 YFSETQ. The DNA for the CDR3 is TGCGCCAGCAGCTTTGGGTCCCCGGGGGCCAAAAACATTCAGTACTTC. Its protein product is CASSFGSPGAKNIQYF.

The V and J genes are TRBV18 and TRBJ2-7, with D possibly being TRBD2 (5 bases). The V end was cut by 2 bases, the J end by 3 bases, with 11 bases between. From germline, CDR1 is KGHSH and CDR2 LQKENI. This CDR3 is built from 14 residues. CDR3 protein: CASSPSTSGYEQYF. The CDR3 coding sequence is TGTGCCAGCTCACCAAGTACTAGTGGCTACGAGCAGTACTTC.

This chain connects TRBV18 to TRBJ1-4; perhaps TRBD1 as D (5 bases). Trimming took off 3 bases at V and 3 bases at J, with 11 bases between the two ends. The CDR3 totals 15 residues. Germline CDR1 KGHSH, CDR2 LQKENI. Written as DNA, the CDR3 is TGTGCCAGCTCACCCGGAGGGGCCCCTAATGAAAAACTGTTTTTT. Amino acid sequence: CASSPGGAPNEKLFF.

The CDR3 DNA follows: TGTGCCAGCAGCTCATGGGACAGGGTTAAGGGGACTGAAGCTTTCTTT. This codes for CASSSWDRVKGTEAFF. The chain has TRBV7-8 and TRBJ1-1; TRBD1 agrees at 9 bases. Germline V lookup: CDR1 SGHVS, CDR2 FQNEAQ. The CDR3 has 16 amino acids. Trimming at V came to 4 bases and at J to 5 bases, leaving 11 bases not matched to a gene.

The chain uses TRBV19 and TRBJ2-5; D perhaps matches TRBD1 (6 bases). This CDR3 contains 13 residues. The germline V gene has CDR1 LNHDA and CDR2 SQIVND (reference sequence). V lost 5 bases to trimming and J lost 5 bases, with 12 bases between them. The CDR3 nucleotides read TGTGCCAGTAGTCCACAGGGTCAGGAGACCCAGTACTTC. Translating it yields CASSPQGQETQYF.

The chain uses TRBV5-1 and TRBJ1-3, with TRBD1 matching over 7 bases. The ends lost 6 bases at V and 0 bases at J; junction bases unmatched: 12. The CDR3 runs 17 residues. Germline values: CDR1 SGHRS, CDR2 YFSETQ. The CDR3 here is CASTPGQAPYSGNTIYF. CDR3 DNA: TGCGCCAGCACCCCTGGACAGGCACCCTACTCTGGAAACACCATATATTTT.

V and J are TRBV7-7 and TRBJ2-1, with 7 bases that match TRBD1. Germline CDR1 is SSHAT and CDR2 is FNYEAQ (reference sequence). V lost 1 base to trimming and J lost 4 bases; unmatched junction nucleotides: 7. CDR3 size: 16 residues. The CDR3 region is CASSLGVGQPYNEQFF. As DNA, the CDR3 is TGTGCCAGCAGCTTAGGGGTGGGACAGCCTTACAATGAGCAGTTCTTC.

The V call is TRBV7-8, the J call TRBJ1-5; maybe TRBD1 (6 bases). CDR1 and CDR2 from the germline V gene are SGHVS and FQNEAQ. The CDR3 is 14 amino acids. V dropped 5 bases and J dropped 7 bases, with 15 bases sitting between them. CDR3 coding DNA: TGTGCCAGCAGCGTTACGCAGGGGAACCAGCCCCAGCATTTT. Translation gives CASSVTQGNQPQHF.

The rearrangement uses TRBV9 and TRBJ2-7; D is unresolved. Trimming cost V 3 bases and J 3 bases, with 10 bases left between them. CDR1 SGDLS and CDR2 YYNGEE come from the germline V gene. The CDR3 runs 13 residues. Written as DNA, the CDR3 is TGTGCCAGCAGCGCCGCTACGGGCTACGAGCAGTACTTC. Amino acid sequence: CASSAATGYEQYF.

The CDR3 spells CASSLSGNEQFF. CDR3 coding DNA: TGTGCCAGCAGCTTATCCGGGAATGAGCAGTTCTTC. The chain is built from TRBV11-2 and TRBJ2-1; no clear D gene. Trimming removed 2 bases at V and 7 bases at J, with 6 bases between. Germline loops: CDR1 SGHAT, CDR2 FQNNGV. CDR3 length: 12 amino acids.